This T cell receptor (beta chain) was obtained from a study of blood T cell repertoires in COVID-19. Study-wide context: Donors in the United States, Italy and Spain gave samples during acute or convalescent COVID-19. PBMCs, B-cell-depleted T cells, or T cells were the source of the cDNA or gDNA that made up the material.

Assignments of participants to cohorts depended upon their own reported clinical history. Original methodology: Estimates of nucleated cell counts were drawn from the amplification of reference gene primers. Libraries were prepared by immunoSEQ multiplex PCR; TCRdb keeps only in-frame clonotypes and omits some of them. The D gene and trimming were derived from the DNA, and the V and J assignments and clone size from that table. The table includes fewer than 350,000 clones, approximately 90% detected once. The germline V and J ends were trimmed by 6 bases and 8 bases, with 7 bases remaining between them. Germline lookup yields CDR1 LNHDA and CDR2 SQIVND (reference sequence). This CDR3 has 11 amino acids.

The chain joins TRBV19 to TRBJ1-4; no firm D call. Sequenced sample: PBMCs or T cells enriched from blood (not recorded which). This clonotype was sampled from a man aged 35 to 55 who had been exposed to COVID-19. The CDR3 sequence is CASRSREKLFF. CDR3 sequence (DNA): TGTGCCAGTAGGTCGCGAGAAAAACTGTTTTTT.